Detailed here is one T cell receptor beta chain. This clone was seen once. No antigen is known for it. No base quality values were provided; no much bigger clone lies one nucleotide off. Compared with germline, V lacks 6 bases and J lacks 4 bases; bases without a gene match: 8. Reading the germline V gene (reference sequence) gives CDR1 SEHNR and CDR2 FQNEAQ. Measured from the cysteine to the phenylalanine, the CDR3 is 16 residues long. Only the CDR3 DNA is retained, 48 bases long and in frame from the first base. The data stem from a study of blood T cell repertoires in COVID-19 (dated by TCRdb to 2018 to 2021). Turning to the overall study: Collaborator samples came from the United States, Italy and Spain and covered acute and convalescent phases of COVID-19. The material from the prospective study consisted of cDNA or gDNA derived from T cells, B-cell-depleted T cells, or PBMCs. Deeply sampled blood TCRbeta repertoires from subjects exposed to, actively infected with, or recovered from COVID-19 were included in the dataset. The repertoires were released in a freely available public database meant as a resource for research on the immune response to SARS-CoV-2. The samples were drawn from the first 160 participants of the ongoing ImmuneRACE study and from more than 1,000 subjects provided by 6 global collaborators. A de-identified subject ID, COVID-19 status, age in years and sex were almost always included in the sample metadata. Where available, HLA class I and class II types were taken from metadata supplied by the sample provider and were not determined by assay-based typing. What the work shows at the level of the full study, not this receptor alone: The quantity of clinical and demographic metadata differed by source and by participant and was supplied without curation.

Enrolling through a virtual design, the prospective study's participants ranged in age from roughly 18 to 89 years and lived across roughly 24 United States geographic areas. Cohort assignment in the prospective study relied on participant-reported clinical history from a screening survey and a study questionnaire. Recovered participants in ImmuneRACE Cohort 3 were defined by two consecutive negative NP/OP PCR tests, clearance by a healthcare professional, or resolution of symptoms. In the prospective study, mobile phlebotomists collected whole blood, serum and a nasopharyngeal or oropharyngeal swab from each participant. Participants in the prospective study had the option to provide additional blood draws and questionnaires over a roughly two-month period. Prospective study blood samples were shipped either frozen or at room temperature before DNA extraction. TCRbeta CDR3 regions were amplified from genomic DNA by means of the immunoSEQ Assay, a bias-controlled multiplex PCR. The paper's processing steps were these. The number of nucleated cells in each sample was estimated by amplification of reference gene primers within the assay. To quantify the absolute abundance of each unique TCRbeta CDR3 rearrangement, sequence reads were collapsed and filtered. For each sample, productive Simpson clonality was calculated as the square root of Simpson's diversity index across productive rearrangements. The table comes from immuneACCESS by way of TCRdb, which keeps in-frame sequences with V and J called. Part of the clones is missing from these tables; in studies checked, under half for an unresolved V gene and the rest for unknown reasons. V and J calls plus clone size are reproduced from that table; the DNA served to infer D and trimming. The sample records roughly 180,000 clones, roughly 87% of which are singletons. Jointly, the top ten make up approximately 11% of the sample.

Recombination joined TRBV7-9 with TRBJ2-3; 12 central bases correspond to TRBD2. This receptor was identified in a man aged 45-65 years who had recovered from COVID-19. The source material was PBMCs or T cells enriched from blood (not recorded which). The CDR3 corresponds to CASSSASGGASDTQYF. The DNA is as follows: TGTGCCAGCAGTTCCGCTAGCGGGGGGGCCTCAGATACGCAGTATTTT.